The rows below give T cell receptor beta chains drawn from one sample of a study of shared clonotypes between healthy human individuals. Profiling relied on immunoSEQ multiplex PCR, and the TCRdb table lists in-frame clones only, not all of them. Seen here are about 2 million clones, 95% observed once, and the top ten hold 0.13%. The specimen was naive CD4+ T cells sorted from blood. These receptors all come from a man younger than 35 in good health. CDR3s include the opening cysteine and the closing phenylalanine or tryptophan. D genes are given only for firm matches.

-	TRBV28	TRBJ1-2	CASSLGTHGSYTF
-	TRBV27	TRBJ1-2	CASSLSEAWVTDGYTF
-	TRBV19	TRBJ1-2	CASRATGRNYGYTF
-	TRBV9	TRBJ1-1	CASSVVAGLLNTEAFF
-	TRBV5-1	TRBJ2-5	CASERGTVQERQYF
TRBD2	TRBV5-1	TRBJ2-3	CASSWSGTSGLSTDTQYF
-	TRBV19	TRBJ1-4	CASSSGWQANEKLFF
-	TRBV12-5	TRBJ2-6	CASRISGANVLTF
-	TRBV19	TRBJ1-6	CASSNTGGNSPLHF
-	TRBV30	TRBJ2-1	CAWRGGGAVPYNEQFF
-	TRBV6-5	TRBJ1-2	CASSLDRHGYTF
-	TRBV5-1	TRBJ1-1	CASSLVAGNTEAFF
-	TRBV2	TRBJ2-1	CASSEGGNEQFF
-	TRBV5-1	TRBJ1-2	CASSLDKAGYGYTF
TRBD2	TRBV6-7	TRBJ2-7	CASTPGLAGGSYEQYF
-	TRBV5-1	TRBJ1-6	CASSPEPGGYNSPLHF
-	TRBV28	TRBJ1-6	CASSLLAAIPGSSYNSPLHF
-	TRBV6-1	TRBJ2-5	CASSESGGRKTQYF
-	TRBV28	TRBJ1-2	CASRPPGLNYGYTF
-	TRBV6-5	TRBJ2-2	CASSRDRRELFF
-	TRBV6-5	TRBJ2-5	CASSDPGWTQYF
-	TRBV10-2	TRBJ1-5	CASRRNSNQPQHF
TRBD2	TRBV5-8	TRBJ2-1	CASSFGGSSYNEQFF
-	TRBV5-1	TRBJ2-5	CASSLTGQGETQYF
-	TRBV2	TRBJ2-5	CASSGQRQETQYF
TRBD2	TRBV18	TRBJ2-3	CASSPLGVTGGSPWPDTQYF
TRBD2	TRBV12-5	TRBJ2-3	CASGPPLAGAGTDTQYF
-	TRBV6-6	TRBJ1-2	CASTRFEGYYGYTF